The 26 T cell receptor beta chains below all came from one sample that was sequenced in a study of technical replicates of blood from several donors. The assay was immunoSEQ multiplex PCR, and TCRdb's table has in-frame clones only and misses some. The repertoire holds roughly 80,000 clones, with roughly 93% as singletons. The specimen was T cells isolated from PBMCs. Receptor source: a human donor in good health.

The chain employs TRBV2 and TRBJ2-7, with 7 positions matching TRBD1. Germline loops: CDR1 SNHLY, CDR2 FYNNEI. The CDR3 contains 14 residues. The junction had 7 bases not matched to a gene; V was cut back by 4 bases and J by 4 bases. The CDR3 DNA reads TGTGCCAGCAGTGCCGGGACAGCCACTTACGAGCAGTACTTC. Protein sequence: CASSAGTATYEQYF.

V is TRBV7-2 and J is TRBJ1-2; D possibly corresponds to TRBD1 (5 bases). CDR3 length: 11 amino acids. Germline CDR1 SGHTA, CDR2 FQGNSA. V lost 1 base and J lost 11, with 8 bases in between. The DNA of the CDR3 is TGTGCCAGCAGCTTAGGGACATCTTACACCTTC. Protein sequence: CASSLGTSYTF.

A remark on this clone: Germline and junction disagree at one end, which may indicate a read error. The genes are TRBV19 and TRBJ2-1, with TRBD2 identical over 8 bases. The CDR3 is 17 residues long. Germline V CDR1 and CDR2: LNHDA, SQIVND (reference sequence). The chain's CDR3 is CASSIRPGLGFYDEQFF. In DNA form, the CDR3 reads TGTGCCAGTAGTATAAGACCGGGACTAGGATTCTACGATGAGCAGTTCTTC.

The gene calls are TRBV4-2 and TRBJ2-2; D unclear. This CDR3 is 16 amino acids long. V shed 0 bases and J shed 2 bases, with 10 bases lying between them. From germline, CDR1 is LGHNA and CDR2 YNFKEQ. This CDR3 reads CASSQDLGTNTGELFF. CDR3 nucleotide sequence: TGTGCCAGCAGCCAAGACCTAGGTACCAACACCGGGGAGCTGTTTTTT.

This clone occurred once. The chain joins TRBV7-9 to TRBJ1-2, with D uncertain. Germline loops: CDR1 SEHNR, CDR2 FQNEAQ (reference sequence). With 3 bases removed from V and 7 bases from J, the gap between germline ends came to 12 bases. The CDR3 extends over 13 amino acids. CDR3: CASSLIPVGGYTF. Here the CDR3 DNA reads TGTGCCAGCAGCTTGATCCCCGTCGGTGGCTACACCTTC.

This rearrangement joins TRBV10-3 to TRBJ2-3, with no clear D. The CDR3 consists of 15 residues. CDR1 is ENHRY and CDR2 is SYGVKD in the germline V gene. Trimming took 0 bases from V and 4 from J, leaving 11 bases between them. CDR3 loop: CAISESGSWADTQYF. CDR3 sequence (DNA): TGTGCCATCAGTGAGTCGGGTAGCTGGGCAGATACGCAGTATTTT.

The chain has TRBV4-2 and TRBJ1-2, with 7 positions matching TRBD1. The V and J ends lost 1 base and 4 bases, in that order; junction bases with no gene match: 9. Looked up from germline, CDR1 is LGHNA and CDR2 is YNFKEQ. The CDR3 extends over 16 amino acids. The CDR3 coding sequence is TGTGCCAGCAGCCAAGTCAACAGGGGACAACGCTATGGCTACACCTTC. Protein product: CASSQVNRGQRYGYTF.

The V gene is TRBV19, the J gene TRBJ1-5; no clear D gene. CDR1 LNHDA and CDR2 SQIVND come from the germline V gene (reference sequence). V was shortened by 11 bases and J by 0 bases, with 23 bases between the two germline ends. The CDR3 extends over 17 amino acids. The CDR3 nucleotides read TGTGCCCCAAGCCGTCCCGCAAAAAATGATAGCAATCAGCCCCAGCATTTT. It translates to CAPSRPAKNDSNQPQHF. The complete variable domain, with remaining parts taken from reference TRBV19 and TRBJ1-5, reads DGGITQSPKYLFRKEGQNVTLSCEQNLNHDAMYWYRQDPGQGLRLIYYSQIVNDFQKGDIAEGYSVSREKKESFPLTVTSAQKNPTAFYLCAPSRPAKNDSNQPQHFGDGTRLSIL.

This rearrangement joins TRBV7-6 to TRBJ1-2; 12 bases agree with TRBD1. CDR1 and CDR2 (germline): SGHVS, FNYEAQ. This CDR3 contains 19 residues. J gave up 4 bases and V 2 bases, and 14 bases lay outside the gene matches. DNA of the CDR3: TGTGCCAGCAGCTTAAGGGTCAGGGACAGGGGGCTGGATAGCTATGGCTACACCTTC. Translated, it gives CASSLRVRDRGLDSYGYTF.

The chain links TRBV6-1 to TRBJ2-1; D possibly corresponds to TRBD2 (6 bases). From germline, CDR1 is MNHNS and CDR2 SASEGT. The CDR3 length is 13 residues. V gave up 8 bases and J gave up 2 bases, with 10 bases separating them. The CDR3 bases are TGTGCCAGCGAAAGCGGGCCCTACAATGAGCAGTTCTTC. Amino acids: CASESGPYNEQFF.

The V call is TRBV6-5, the J call TRBJ1-5; 10 bases fit TRBD1. V lost 3 bases to trimming and J lost 2 bases; unmatched junction nucleotides: 4. CDR1 is MNHEY, CDR2 SVGAGI, per germline. This CDR3 spans 16 amino acids. The CDR3 sequence is CASSYSGTGGNQPQHF. The CDR3 DNA is TGTGCCAGCAGTTATTCGGGGACAGGGGGCAATCAGCCCCAGCATTTT.

The chain recombines TRBV7-9 with TRBJ2-7; possibly TRBD1 for D (6 bases). Germline loops: CDR1 SEHNR, CDR2 FQNEAQ (reference sequence). Trimming took off 5 bases at V and 2 bases at J, with 13 bases between the two ends. This CDR3 comprises 14 residues. CDR3 region: CASSADSKTYEQYF. DNA for the CDR3: TGTGCCAGCAGCGCGGACAGCAAAACCTACGAGCAGTACTTC.

The chain joins TRBV5-6 to TRBJ1-5, with D possibly being TRBD1 (5 bases). Germline V CDR1 and CDR2: SGHDT, YYEEEE. The CDR3 length is 14 residues. Trimming took 4 bases from V and 6 from J, leaving 14 bases between them. The DNA for the CDR3 is TGTGCCAGCAGCCCTCGAGGCGGGGGTCAGCCCCAGCATTTT. Protein: CASSPRGGGQPQHF.

A single count supports this clone. The chain joins TRBV11-3 to TRBJ2-3, with a tentative D call TRBD1 (5 bases). Trimming left V 8 bases short and J 2 bases short, with 14 bases between. The CDR3 has 14 residues. In germline, CDR1 is SGHNT, CDR2 YENEEA. The CDR3, as DNA: TGTGCCAGCCGCCATGGGGCCGTCACAGATACGCAGTATTTT. Amino acid sequence: CASRHGAVTDTQYF.

The chain combines TRBV7-2 with TRBJ2-3; a possible D gene is TRBD2 (5 bases). The CDR3 contains 12 residues. The V end lost 4 bases, the J end lost 12 bases, and 14 bases lay between the germline ends. The germline gives CDR1 SGHTA, CDR2 FQGNSA. The CDR3: CASSSSGPFQYF. In DNA form, the CDR3 reads TGTGCCAGCAGCTCAAGCGGCCCCTTTCAGTATTTT.

The chain joins TRBV18 to TRBJ2-7, with D possibly TRBD2 on 5 matching bases. Trimming pared 5 bases from V and 4 bases from J, leaving 12 bases between. The CDR3 consists of 13 residues. Germline CDR1 and CDR2: KGHSH and LQKENI. The CDR3: CASSSGKVYEQYF. CDR3 coding DNA: TGTGCCAGCTCATCCGGGAAAGTTTACGAGCAGTACTTC.

This chain links TRBV5-4 with TRBJ2-1, with D perhaps TRBD1 (6 bases). This CDR3 comprises 14 residues. Trimming shortened V by 4 bases and J by 4 bases, and 12 bases separated the two germline ends. Germline assignment: CDR1 SGHNT and CDR2 YYREEE (reference sequence). The CDR3 loop is CASSPGQTYNEQFF. Here the CDR3 DNA reads TGTGCCAGCAGCCCAGGACAGACTTACAATGAGCAGTTCTTC.

This clone was seen just once. The CDR3 loop reads CATGGLAGGYNEQFF. CDR3 sequence (DNA): TGTGCCACGGGCGGACTAGCGGGGGGATACAATGAGCAGTTCTTC. The chain uses TRBV10-3 and TRBJ2-1, with 14 bases identical to TRBD2. This CDR3 is built from 15 residues. The V and J ends lost 10 bases and 4 bases, in that order; junction bases with no gene match: 6. Germline assignment: CDR1 ENHRY and CDR2 SYGVKD.

V gene TRBV9 combines with J gene TRBJ2-3; TRBD2 might be the D (5 bases). The V end was cut by 0 bases, the J end by 0 bases, with 8 bases between. Per germline, CDR1 SGDLS and CDR2 YYNGEE. CDR3 size: 15 residues. The CDR3 coding sequence is TGTGCCAGCAGCGTAGGCGGGTCTAGCACAGATACGCAGTATTTT. It codes for CASSVGGSSTDTQYF. Variable domain in full (rest from reference TRBV9 and TRBJ2-3): DSGVTQTPKHLITATGQRVTLRCSPRSGDLSVYWYQQSLDQGLQFLIQYYNGEERAKGNILERFSAQQFPDLHSELNLSSLELGDSALYFCASSVGGSSTDTQYFGPGTRLTVL.

The genes are TRBV11-3 and TRBJ1-1, with D unclear. Trimming shortened V by 2 bases and J by 5 bases, and 9 bases separated the two germline ends. Germline V gives CDR1 SGHNT, CDR2 YENEEA. The CDR3 totals 13 residues. Here the CDR3 DNA reads TGTGCCAGCAGCTTAACACGCGGGACTGAAGCTTTCTTT. Translated, it gives CASSLTRGTEAFF.

The J gene is TRBJ1-2, the V gene TRBV2, with a weak D call TRBD1 (5 bases). The germline CDR1 and CDR2 sequences are SNHLY and FYNNEI. Between the trimmed V and J ends, which lost 7 bases and 2 bases, there was a span of 11 bases. The CDR3 is 13 amino acids. The CDR3 protein is CASMGGANYGYTF. Here the CDR3 DNA reads TGTGCCAGCATGGGCGGGGCCAACTATGGCTACACCTTC.

The rearrangement links TRBV5-1 to TRBJ1-1, with D hard to call. The CDR3 totals 15 residues. Trimming pared 7 bases from V and 0 bases from J, leaving 16 bases between. Per the germline V gene, CDR1 is SGHRS and CDR2 is YFSETQ. For the CDR3, the DNA is TGCGCCAGCCGGGATCTCGGGTTAATGAACACTGAAGCTTTCTTT. Translation: CASRDLGLMNTEAFF.

The chain links TRBV5-4 to TRBJ2-3; TRBD2 matches 13 bases. The CDR3 consists of 16 residues. The V and J ends lost 5 bases and 7 bases, in that order; junction bases with no gene match: 10. CDR1 and CDR2 from the germline V gene are SGHNT and YYREEE (reference sequence). The CDR3 here is CASSSGLAGVMNTQYF. The CDR3 nucleotides are TGTGCCAGCAGTTCCGGACTAGCGGGAGTTATGAATACGCAGTATTTT.

The genes are TRBV4-1 and TRBJ1-2; tentatively, D is TRBD1 (5 bases). Trimming removed 1 base at V and 2 bases at J, with 20 bases between. The CDR3 covers 18 residues. Germline CDR1 reads MGHRA; CDR2 reads YSYEKL. The CDR3 loop reads CASSQVLGVGGGNYGYTF. CDR3 DNA sequence: TGCGCCAGCAGCCAAGTTCTAGGGGTTGGCGGGGGGAACTATGGCTACACCTTC.

The CDR3: CASSHSGSSYEQYF. The CDR3 nucleotides are TGCGCCAGCAGCCATAGCGGCAGCTCCTACGAGCAGTACTTC. This chain joins TRBV4-1 and TRBJ2-7, with D tentatively TRBD2 (6 bases). The length of the CDR3 is 14 residues. Germline CDR1 and CDR2: MGHRA and YSYEKL. V was cut by 3 bases and J by 0 bases, with 9 bases left in between.

The chain uses TRBV5-6 and TRBJ2-6, with unresolved D. This CDR3 is built from 16 residues. The V end was cut by 1 base, the J end by 1 base, with 9 bases between. The germline V gene encodes CDR1 SGHDT and CDR2 YYEEEE. The CDR3 reads CASSLLGSSGANVLTF. Written as DNA, the CDR3 is TGTGCCAGCAGCTTGCTTGGCTCATCTGGGGCCAACGTCCTGACTTTC.